The 11 T cell receptor beta chains reported below all come from one sample, sequenced in a study of blood T cell repertoires in COVID-19. Measured with immunoSEQ multiplex PCR; TCRdb has only the in-frame clones, and not every one. The data contain 100,000 or so clones, less than 85% of them singletons. The sample was peripheral blood. The receptors shown here come from a man between 65 and 85 years old with active or convalescent COVID-19.

Worth noting for this clone: The same CDR3 can be traced to other DNA sequences in this sample. The chain carries TRBV10-1 and TRBJ2-7; D uncertain. The CDR3 sequence is 12 residues long. The V end lost 8 bases, the J end lost 0 bases, and 8 bases lay between the germline ends. Germline assignment: CDR1 WNHNN and CDR2 SYGVQD (reference sequence). CDR3 in DNA: TGCGCCAGCTCCCGGAGCTCCTACGAGCAGTACTTC. It encodes CASSRSSYEQYF.

The chain recombines TRBV6-1 with TRBJ1-5; D ambiguous. Germline CDR1 and CDR2: MNHNS and SASEGT. The CDR3 consists of 16 residues. Trimming cost V 1 base and J 3 bases, with 13 bases left between them. The CDR3 is CASSEGATSFNQPQHF. In DNA form, the CDR3 reads TGTGCCAGCAGTGAAGGGGCAACAAGCTTCAATCAGCCCCAGCATTTT.

This clone was recorded only once. The genes are TRBV6-6 and TRBJ1-1; D possibly corresponds to TRBD1 (5 bases). This CDR3 has 14 amino acids. The V and J ends lost 5 bases and 1 base respectively, with 11 bases between them. CDR1 and CDR2 from the germline V gene are MNHNY and SVGAGI (reference sequence). The CDR3 loop reads CASSGGVGNTEAFF. For the CDR3, the DNA is TGTGCCAGCAGTGGGGGGGTAGGGAACACTGAAGCTTTCTTT.

The chain links TRBV29-1 to TRBJ1-2; D gene uncertain. Trimming shortened V by 4 bases and J by 4 bases, and 16 bases separated the two germline ends. Germline V CDR1 and CDR2: SQVTM, ANQGSEA. The CDR3 length is 14 residues. The CDR3, as DNA: TGCAGCGTTGTCGTGTCAGTGGGAGCCTATGGCTACACCTTC. Protein product: CSVVVSVGAYGYTF.

The chain uses TRBV5-1 and TRBJ2-2; 8 nucleotides align to TRBD2. With 5 bases clipped from V and 2 bases from J, the junction kept 11 bases outside the gene matches. CDR3 length: 17 residues. CDR1 is SGHRS and CDR2 is YFSETQ in the germline V gene. The chain's CDR3 is CASRPKAGATNTGELFF. In DNA form, the CDR3 reads TGCGCCAGCAGACCAAAAGCGGGGGCCACTAACACCGGGGAGCTGTTTTTT.

The chain carries TRBV29-1 and TRBJ1-5; D call uncertain. Germline CDR1 is SQVTM and CDR2 is ANQGSEA. The CDR3 loop spans 13 amino acids. Trimming removed 4 bases at V and 4 bases at J, with 11 bases between. The CDR3 loop is CSVAHGVNQPQHF. As DNA, the CDR3 is TGCAGCGTTGCGCACGGGGTTAATCAGCCCCAGCATTTT.

The table lists this clone with a count of one. The chain couples TRBV21-1 to TRBJ2-1; no DNA check was done on the table's D call, TRBD2. TRBV21-1 is noted as a pseudogene. CDR3 size: 21 residues. The CDR3 protein is CASSRNGGAPSERGAHNEQFF. Written as DNA, the CDR3 is TGTGCCAGCAGCAGAAATGGAGGGGCCCCCTCTGAGCGGGGGGCCCACAATGAGCAGTTCTTC.

In its sample, this clone is medium-sized. The chain carries TRBV5-4 and TRBJ1-1; 8 bases are shared with TRBD1. V lost 7 bases to trimming and J lost 6 bases; unmatched junction nucleotides: 5. The CDR3 extends over 12 amino acids. CDR1 is SGHNT, CDR2 YYREEE, per germline (reference sequence). The CDR3 DNA is TGTGCCAGCGCCTTGGACAGGGCTGAAGCTTTCTTT. Translation: CASALDRAEAFF. Full variable domain (missing parts from reference TRBV5-4 and TRBJ1-1): ETGVTQSPTHLIKTRGQQVTLRCSSQSGHNTVSWYQQALGQGPQFIFQYYREEENGRGNFPPRFSGLQFPNYSSELNVNALELDDSALYLCASALDRAEAFFGQGTRLTVV.

This chain joins TRBV19 and TRBJ1-3, with 7 bases lining up with TRBD1. Germline CDR1 and CDR2: LNHDA and SQIVND (reference sequence). The CDR3 consists of 17 residues. V shed 4 bases, J shed 0 bases, and the junction held 9 bases outside the gene matches. The CDR3 DNA reads TGTGCCAGTAGTAGAACTACCGGGACAGCCTCTGGAAACACCATATATTTT. It yields the protein CASSRTTGTASGNTIYF.

This chain connects TRBV2 to TRBJ2-2, with D possibly being TRBD1 (6 bases). Germline V gene lookup returns CDR1 SNHLY and CDR2 FYNNEI. The CDR3 sequence is 13 residues long. V was pared by 8 bases and J by 4 bases, with 11 bases between. CDR3 residues: CASSGTPTGELFF. In DNA, the CDR3 is TGTGCCAGCTCCGGGACACCCACCGGGGAGCTGTTTTTT.

The chain employs TRBV7-9 and TRBJ2-1; TRBD2 might be the D (6 bases). V lost 3 bases and J 9 bases, leaving 18 bases between the germline ends. The CDR3 is 15 amino acids. From germline, CDR1 is SEHNR and CDR2 FQNEAQ (reference sequence). CDR3 amino acids: CASSLGQTSPGEQFF. CDR3 DNA: TGTGCCAGCAGCTTGGGGCAGACTAGTCCGGGTGAGCAGTTCTTC.